This record looks at one T cell receptor beta chain sequence and its context. As originally analysed: Reference gene primer amplification in the assay estimated nucleated cell counts. Generated by immunoSEQ multiplex PCR, the TCRdb table keeps only in-frame clones and is missing some. V, J and clone size reflect that table, while D and trimming were determined from the DNA. The repertoire holds approximately 60,000 clones, with approximately 79% as singletons. Germline assignment: CDR1 SGHRS and CDR2 YFSETQ. The CDR3 has 17 residues. The V and J ends lost 2 bases and 6 bases respectively, with 21 bases between them. The sample comes from a study of blood T cell repertoires in COVID-19. Study context: Material from acute and convalescent COVID-19 was sourced from the United States, Italy and Spain. PBMCs, B-cell-depleted T cells, or T cells were the source of the cDNA or gDNA that made up the material.

The receptor's source is a woman of 80 years or more with active or convalescent COVID-19. Sequencing input: peripheral blood. The V and J genes are TRBV5-1 and TRBJ2-1, with D tentatively TRBD2 (6 bases). The CDR3 DNA reads TGCGCCAGCAGCTTAAGTCGGTCCCGGGGGACCAGCAATGAGCAGTTCTTC. Its translation: CASSLSRSRGTSNEQFF.